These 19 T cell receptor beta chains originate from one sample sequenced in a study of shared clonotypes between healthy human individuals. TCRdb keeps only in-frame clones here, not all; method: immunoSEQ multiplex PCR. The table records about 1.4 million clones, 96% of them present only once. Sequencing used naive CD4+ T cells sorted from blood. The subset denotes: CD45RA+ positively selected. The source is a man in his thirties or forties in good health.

The CDR3 here is CASSSPEDQGKETQYF. In DNA, the CDR3 is TGTGCCAGCAGCTCTCCTGAAGACCAGGGGAAAGAGACCCAGTACTTC. The rearrangement links TRBV13 to TRBJ2-5, with D possibly matching TRBD1 (6 bases). V shed 4 bases and J shed 3 bases, with 18 bases lying between them. Germline V lookup: CDR1 PRHDT, CDR2 FYEKMQ (reference sequence). This CDR3 region has 16 residues.

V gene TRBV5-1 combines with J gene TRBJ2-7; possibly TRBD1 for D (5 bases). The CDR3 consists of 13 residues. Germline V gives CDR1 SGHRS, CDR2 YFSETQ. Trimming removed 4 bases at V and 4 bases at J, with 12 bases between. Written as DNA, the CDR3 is TGCGCCAGCAGCGAGGAGAACAGGTACGAGCAGTACTTC. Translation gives CASSEENRYEQYF.

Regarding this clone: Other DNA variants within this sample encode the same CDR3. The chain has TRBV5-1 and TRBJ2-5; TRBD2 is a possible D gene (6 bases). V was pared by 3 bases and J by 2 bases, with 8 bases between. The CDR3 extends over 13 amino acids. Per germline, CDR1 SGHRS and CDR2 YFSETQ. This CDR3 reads CASSWDSQETQYF. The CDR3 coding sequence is TGCGCCAGCAGCTGGGACTCACAAGAGACCCAGTACTTC.

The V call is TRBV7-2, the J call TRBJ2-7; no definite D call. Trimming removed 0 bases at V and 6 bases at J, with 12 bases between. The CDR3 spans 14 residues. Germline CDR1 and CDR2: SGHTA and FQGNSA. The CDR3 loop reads CASSLARPAREQYF. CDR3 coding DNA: TGTGCCAGCAGCTTAGCCCGACCCGCACGCGAGCAGTACTTC. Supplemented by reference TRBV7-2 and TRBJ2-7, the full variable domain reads GAGVSQSPSNKVTEKGKDVELRCDPISGHTALYWYRQSLGQGLEFLIYFQGNSAPDKSGLPSDRFSAERTGGSVSTLTIQRTQQEDSAVYLCASSLARPAREQYFGPGTRLTVT.

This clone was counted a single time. The CDR3 DNA reads TGTGCCAGCAGTGCAGTTGGAGGCTACACCTTC. Translation: CASSAVGGYTF. This sequence joins TRBV28 and TRBJ1-2; D gene uncertain. V lost 5 bases, J lost 8 bases, and 9 bases lay in between. The CDR3 consists of 11 residues. Germline V gives CDR1 MDHEN, CDR2 SYDVKM.

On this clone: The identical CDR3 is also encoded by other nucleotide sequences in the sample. CDR3 loop: CASSLDRQNTEAFF. The CDR3 coding sequence is TGCGCCAGCAGCTTGGACAGGCAGAACACTGAAGCTTTCTTT. V is TRBV5-1 and J is TRBJ1-1; weak D call: TRBD1 (5 bases). CDR3 length: 14 amino acids. The V end lost 0 bases, the J end lost 1 base, and 7 bases lay between the germline ends. CDR1 is SGHRS and CDR2 is YFSETQ in the germline V gene.

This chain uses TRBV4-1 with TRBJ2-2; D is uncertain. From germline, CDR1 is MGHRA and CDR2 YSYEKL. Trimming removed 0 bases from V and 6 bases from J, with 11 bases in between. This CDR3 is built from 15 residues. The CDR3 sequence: CASSQEERKAGELFF. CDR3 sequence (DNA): TGCGCCAGCAGCCAAGAAGAGAGGAAGGCCGGGGAGCTGTTTTTT.

The CDR3 loop is CASMGRIKGNTIYF. CDR3 coding DNA: TGTGCCAGCATGGGGCGCATAAAGGGAAACACCATATATTTT. This chain uses TRBV6-1 with TRBJ1-3; D is possibly TRBD1 (5 bases). This CDR3 is built from 14 residues. Germline CDR1 MNHNS, CDR2 SASEGT. Trimming took off 7 bases at V and 4 bases at J, with 14 bases between the two ends.

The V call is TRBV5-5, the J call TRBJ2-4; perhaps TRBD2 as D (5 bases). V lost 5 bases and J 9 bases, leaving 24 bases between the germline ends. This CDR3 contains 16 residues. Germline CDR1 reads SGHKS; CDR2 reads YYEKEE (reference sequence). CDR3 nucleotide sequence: TGTGCCAGCAGTCCACACAGAACCGGGGAACGCGGCATTCAGTACTTC. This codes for CASSPHRTGERGIQYF.

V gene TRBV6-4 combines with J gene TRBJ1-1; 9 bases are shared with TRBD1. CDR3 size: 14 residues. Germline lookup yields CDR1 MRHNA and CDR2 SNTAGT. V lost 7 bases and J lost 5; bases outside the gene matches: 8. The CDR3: CASTPDRGGTEAFF. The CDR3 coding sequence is TGTGCCAGCACCCCGGACAGGGGTGGTACTGAAGCTTTCTTT.

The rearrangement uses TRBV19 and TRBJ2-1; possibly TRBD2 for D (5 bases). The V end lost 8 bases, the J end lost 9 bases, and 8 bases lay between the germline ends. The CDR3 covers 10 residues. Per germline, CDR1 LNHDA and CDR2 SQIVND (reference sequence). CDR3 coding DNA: TGTGCCAGTGGACTGTTTGAGCAGTTCTTC. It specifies CASGLFEQFF.

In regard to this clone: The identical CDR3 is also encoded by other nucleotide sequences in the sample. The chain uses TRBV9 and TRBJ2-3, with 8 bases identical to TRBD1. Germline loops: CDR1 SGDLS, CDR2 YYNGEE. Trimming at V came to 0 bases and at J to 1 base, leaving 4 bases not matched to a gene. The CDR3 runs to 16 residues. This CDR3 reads CASSVGLGQGTDTQYF. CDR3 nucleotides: TGTGCCAGCAGCGTAGGATTGGGACAGGGCACAGATACGCAGTATTTT.

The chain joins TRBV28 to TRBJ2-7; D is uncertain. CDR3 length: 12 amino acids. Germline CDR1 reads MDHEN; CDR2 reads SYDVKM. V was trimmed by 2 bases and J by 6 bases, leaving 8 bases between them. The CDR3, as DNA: TGTGCCAGCAGTTTAATACGGTCCGAGCAGTACTTC. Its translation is CASSLIRSEQYF.

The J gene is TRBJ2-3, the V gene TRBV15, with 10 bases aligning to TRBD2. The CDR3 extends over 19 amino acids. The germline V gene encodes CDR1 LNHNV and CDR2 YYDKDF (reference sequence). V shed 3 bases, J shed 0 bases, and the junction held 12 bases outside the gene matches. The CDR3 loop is CATSSPRPERGGSTDTQYF. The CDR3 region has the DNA TGTGCCACCAGCAGTCCCAGGCCGGAGCGGGGGGGAAGCACAGATACGCAGTATTTT.

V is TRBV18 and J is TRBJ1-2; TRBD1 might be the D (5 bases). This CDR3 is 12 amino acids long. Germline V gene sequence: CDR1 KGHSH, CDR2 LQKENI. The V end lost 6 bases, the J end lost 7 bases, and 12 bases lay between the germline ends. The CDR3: CASSTRESGYTF. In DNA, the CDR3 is TGTGCCAGCTCTACCAGGGAGTCTGGCTACACCTTC.

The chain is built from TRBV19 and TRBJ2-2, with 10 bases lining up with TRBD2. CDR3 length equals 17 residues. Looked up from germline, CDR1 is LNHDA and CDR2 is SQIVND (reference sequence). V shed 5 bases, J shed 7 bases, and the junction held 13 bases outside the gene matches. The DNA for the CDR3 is TGTGCCAGTAGTCTCCTAGCGGGAGAATTACCATACGGGGAGCTGTTTTTT. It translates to CASSLLAGELPYGELFF.

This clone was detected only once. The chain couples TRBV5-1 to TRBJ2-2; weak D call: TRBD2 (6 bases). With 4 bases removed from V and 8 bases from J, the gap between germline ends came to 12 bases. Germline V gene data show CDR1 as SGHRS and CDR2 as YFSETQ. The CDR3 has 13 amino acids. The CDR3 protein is CASSMGLSGELFF. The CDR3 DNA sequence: TGCGCCAGCAGCATGGGACTTTCAGGGGAGCTGTTTTTT. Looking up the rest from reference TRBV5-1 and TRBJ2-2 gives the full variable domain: KAGVTQTPRYLIKTRGQQVTLSCSPISGHRSVSWYQQTPGQGLQFLFEYFSETQRNKGNFPGRFSGRQFSNSRSEMNVSTLELGDSALYLCASSMGLSGELFFGEGSRLTVL.

The CDR3 loop is CAISLRINEKLFF. DNA for the CDR3: TGTGCCATCAGTCTCCGTATAAATGAAAAACTGTTTTTT. The gene calls are TRBV10-3 and TRBJ1-4; D call uncertain. V gave up 5 bases and J gave up 5 bases, with 9 bases separating them. Germline V lookup: CDR1 ENHRY, CDR2 SYGVKD. The CDR3 sequence is 13 residues long.

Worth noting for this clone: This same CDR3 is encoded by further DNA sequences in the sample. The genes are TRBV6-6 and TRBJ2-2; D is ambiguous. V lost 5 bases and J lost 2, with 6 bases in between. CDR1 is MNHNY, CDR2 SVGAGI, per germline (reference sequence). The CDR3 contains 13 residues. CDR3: CASSSENTGELFF. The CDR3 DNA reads TGTGCCAGCAGTAGCGAAAACACCGGGGAGCTGTTTTTT.